The rows below give T cell receptor beta chains drawn from one sample of a study of OX40 agonist ivuxolimab in advanced cancers. Method: immunoSEQ multiplex PCR; TCRdb's copy keeps in-frame clones and lacks some. The sample records some 17,000 clones, about 89% being singletons. Material: CD4+ or CD8+ T cells sorted from blood, obtained in a trial of the OX40 agonist ivuxolimab. The receptor set was obtained from an adult with an advanced solid tumor such as melanoma, head and neck, liver or kidney cancer. Both conserved end residues are part of each CDR3. The order of the fields is J gene, CDR3 length, D gene, V gene, clone size, CDR3 DNA, CDR3 protein. D genes are given only for firm matches. The size of a clone is reported for some rows only, either as once, few or many, or as a class for expanded clones.

>TRBJ2-2|12|NA|TRBV6-5|NA
TGTGCCAGCAGTACACTCCCCGGGGAGCTGTTTTTT
CASSTLPGELFF
>TRBJ2-1|15|TRBD2|TRBV30|once
TGTGCCTGGAGTCGGACTAGCGGAGTAATCGATGAGCAGTTCTTC
CAWSRTSGVIDEQFF
>TRBJ1-1|17|NA|TRBV11-2|NA
TGTGCCAGCAGCTTAGATCTGCGGGCAGGGCGGTCAACTGAAGCTTTCTTT
CASSLDLRAGRSTEAFF
>TRBJ2-7|11|NA|TRBV30|NA
TGTGCCTGTACAGGTTCCTACGAGCAGTACTTC
CACTGSYEQYF
>TRBJ2-7|12|NA|TRBV11-3|NA
TGTGCCAGCAGCTTAGTAGAGTACGAGCAGTACTTC
CASSLVEYEQYF
>TRBJ2-5|14|NA|TRBV7-9|NA
TGTGCCAGCAGCTTAGAACAGGGAAGGGAGACCCAGTACTTC
CASSLEQGRETQYF
>TRBJ2-7|14|TRBD1|TRBV6-5|NA
TGTGCCAGCAGTTACGGGACAGGGACCTACGAGCAGTACTTC
CASSYGTGTYEQYF
>TRBJ2-7|14|NA|TRBV7-2|once
TGTGCCAGCAGCTTAGGCGGCAGACCCTACGAGCAGTACTTC
CASSLGGRPYEQYF
>TRBJ2-1|15|TRBD2|TRBV9|NA
TGTGCCAGCAGCTCCGGGACTAGCGGGAGTAATGAGCAGTTCTTC
CASSSGTSGSNEQFF
>TRBJ2-1|14|NA|TRBV11-2|NA
TGTGCCAGCAGCTTAGGGGGTTTGAACAATGAGCAGTTCTTC
CASSLGGLNNEQFF
>TRBJ1-2|13|NA|TRBV11-3|NA
TGTGCCAGCAGCTTGGGACAAAACTATGGCTACACCTTC
CASSLGQNYGYTF